The rows below give T cell receptor beta chains drawn from one sample of a study of control samples from healthy donors and cancer patients. TCRdb's copy holds only in-frame clones and misses some; the assay was immunoSEQ multiplex PCR. The sample has over 100,000 clones; about nine tenths are singletons. The sequenced sample consisted of blood. The source of these receptors is a middle-aged man in good health. Each CDR3 is given with its conserved first and last residue. The order of the fields is CDR3 protein, CDR3 DNA, J gene, D gene, CDR3 length, V gene, clone size. D genes are given only for firm matches. Rows may omit the clone size; those that give it use once, few, many or a size class.

CDR3 protein: CASKGLAGGADTQYF
CDR3 DNA: TGTGCCAGCAAAGGACTAGCGGGGGGAGCAGATACGCAGTATTTT
J gene: TRBJ2-3
D gene: TRBD2
CDR3 length: 15
V gene: TRBV6-5
clone size: once

CDR3 protein: CSVEVSQGTSGGALTDTQYF
CDR3 DNA: TGCAGCGTTGAAGTCTCACAGGGGACTAGCGGGGGGGCCCTCACAGATACGCAGTATTTT
J gene: TRBJ2-3
D gene: TRBD2
CDR3 length: 20
V gene: TRBV29-1
clone size: NA

CDR3 protein: CASSASGGGYNEQFF
CDR3 DNA: TGTGCCAGCAGTGCTAGCGGGGGGGGGTACAATGAGCAGTTCTTC
J gene: TRBJ2-1
D gene: TRBD2
CDR3 length: 15
V gene: TRBV6-2/TRBV6-3
clone size: NA

CDR3 protein: CASSLRGASTDTQYF
CDR3 DNA: TGCGCCAGCAGCTTGAGAGGGGCCAGCACAGATACGCAGTATTTT
J gene: TRBJ2-3
D gene: NA
CDR3 length: 15
V gene: TRBV5-1
clone size: once

CDR3 protein: CASSRSYAAGNTIYF
CDR3 DNA: TGCGCCAGCAGCCGGTCGTACGCGGCTGGAAACACCATATATTTT
J gene: TRBJ1-3
D gene: NA
CDR3 length: 15
V gene: TRBV4-3
clone size: NA

CDR3 protein: CATSDEGQGARGYTF
CDR3 DNA: TGTGCCACCAGTGATGAAGGGCAGGGGGCGCGTGGCTACACCTTC
J gene: TRBJ1-2
D gene: TRBD1
CDR3 length: 15
V gene: TRBV24-1
clone size: NA

CDR3 protein: CASSFKGGSPNYGYTF
CDR3 DNA: TGTGCCAGCAGCTTTAAGGGCGGATCCCCTAACTATGGCTACACCTTC
J gene: TRBJ1-2
D gene: NA
CDR3 length: 16
V gene: TRBV13
clone size: NA

CDR3 protein: CASTQDRNSPLHF
CDR3 DNA: TGTGCCAGCACACAGGATCGGAATTCACCCCTCCACTTT
J gene: TRBJ1-6
D gene: NA
CDR3 length: 13
V gene: TRBV18
clone size: NA

CDR3 protein: CASSFGDRNYGYTF
CDR3 DNA: TGTGCCAGCAGTTTTGGGGACCGTAACTATGGCTACACCTTC
J gene: TRBJ1-2
D gene: NA
CDR3 length: 14
V gene: TRBV28
clone size: NA

CDR3 protein: CASSEVARRSSGNTIYF
CDR3 DNA: TGTGCCAGCAGTGAAGTGGCCAGGCGAAGCTCTGGAAACACCATATATTTT
J gene: TRBJ1-3
D gene: NA
CDR3 length: 17
V gene: TRBV2
clone size: NA

CDR3 protein: CASSRENEKLFF
CDR3 DNA: TGTGCCAGCAGCCGGGAAAATGAAAAACTGTTTTTT
J gene: TRBJ1-4
D gene: NA
CDR3 length: 12
V gene: TRBV14
clone size: NA

CDR3 protein: CASSWRAREDEQYF
CDR3 DNA: TGTGCCAGCAGCTGGAGGGCGCGCGAGGACGAGCAGTACTTC
J gene: TRBJ2-7
D gene: NA
CDR3 length: 14
V gene: TRBV7-2
clone size: NA

CDR3 protein: CASSLRGEDTQYF
CDR3 DNA: TGTGCCAGCAGCTTGCGGGGGGAAGATACGCAGTATTTT
J gene: TRBJ2-3
D gene: TRBD2
CDR3 length: 13
V gene: TRBV5-4
clone size: few

CDR3 protein: CASMVDTEAFF
CDR3 DNA: TGTGCCAGCATGGTTGACACTGAAGCTTTCTTT
J gene: TRBJ1-1
D gene: NA
CDR3 length: 11
V gene: TRBV2
clone size: NA

CDR3 protein: CASSWTGVGGYTF
CDR3 DNA: TGTGCCAGCAGTTGGACCGGGGTAGGTGGCTACACCTTC
J gene: TRBJ1-2
D gene: NA
CDR3 length: 13
V gene: TRBV12-3/TRBV12-4
clone size: NA

CDR3 protein: CATKWVDNSPLHF
CDR3 DNA: TGTGCCACCAAGTGGGTAGATAATTCACCCCTCCACTTT
J gene: TRBJ1-6
D gene: NA
CDR3 length: 13
V gene: TRBV6-5
clone size: once

CDR3 protein: CAISGQAADGYTF
CDR3 DNA: TGTGCCATCAGTGGGCAGGCGGCGGATGGCTACACCTTC
J gene: TRBJ1-2
D gene: NA
CDR3 length: 13
V gene: TRBV10-3
clone size: NA

CDR3 protein: CATSKDRAGYGYTF
CDR3 DNA: TGTGCCACCAGCAAGGACAGGGCTGGATATGGCTACACCTTC
J gene: TRBJ1-2
D gene: TRBD1
CDR3 length: 14
V gene: TRBV15
clone size: once

CDR3 protein: CASSSLGQGDEQYF
CDR3 DNA: TGCGCCAGCAGCTCTTTGGGACAGGGTGACGAGCAGTACTTC
J gene: TRBJ2-7
D gene: TRBD1
CDR3 length: 14
V gene: TRBV5-1
clone size: NA

CDR3 protein: CASSRYEHTGELFF
CDR3 DNA: TGTGCCAGCAGCCGATACGAGCACACCGGGGAGCTGTTTTTT
J gene: TRBJ2-2
D gene: NA
CDR3 length: 14
V gene: TRBV14
clone size: NA

CDR3 protein: CASSERTGPYEQYF
CDR3 DNA: TGTGCCAGCAGTGAAAGGACAGGGCCCTACGAGCAGTACTTC
J gene: TRBJ2-7
D gene: TRBD1
CDR3 length: 14
V gene: TRBV6-1
clone size: NA

CDR3 protein: CASRGQTRIGYTF
CDR3 DNA: TGTGCCAGCCGTGGACAGACTCGTATCGGCTACACCTTC
J gene: TRBJ1-2
D gene: NA
CDR3 length: 13
V gene: TRBV21-1
clone size: NA

CDR3 protein: CATSDQGTGELFF
CDR3 DNA: TGTGCCACCAGTGATCAGGGAACCGGGGAGCTGTTTTTT
J gene: TRBJ2-2
D gene: NA
CDR3 length: 13
V gene: TRBV24-1
clone size: few

CDR3 protein: CASSKDGNSNQPQHF
CDR3 DNA: TGTGCCAGCAGTAAGGACGGAAATAGCAATCAGCCCCAGCATTTT
J gene: TRBJ1-5
D gene: NA
CDR3 length: 15
V gene: TRBV6-5
clone size: NA

CDR3 protein: CASSELAGDQETQYF
CDR3 DNA: TGTGCCAGCAGTGAGCTAGCGGGTGACCAAGAGACCCAGTACTTC
J gene: TRBJ2-5
D gene: TRBD2
CDR3 length: 15
V gene: TRBV6-1
clone size: NA

CDR3 protein: CASSLAGTNEKLFF
CDR3 DNA: TGTGCCAGCAGCTTAGCAGGCACTAATGAAAAACTGTTTTTT
J gene: TRBJ1-4
D gene: NA
CDR3 length: 14
V gene: TRBV7-9
clone size: NA

CDR3 protein: CASSLDQGPYNEQFF
CDR3 DNA: TGTGCCAGCAGCTTGGATCAGGGGCCCTACAATGAGCAGTTCTTC
J gene: TRBJ2-1
D gene: NA
CDR3 length: 15
V gene: TRBV5-6
clone size: NA

CDR3 protein: CASTREIQSYNEQFF
CDR3 DNA: TGCGCCAGCACGCGGGAGATCCAATCCTACAATGAGCAGTTCTTC
J gene: TRBJ2-1
D gene: TRBD2
CDR3 length: 15
V gene: TRBV5-1
clone size: NA

CDR3 protein: CASSYRDTNTGELFF
CDR3 DNA: TGTGCCAGCAGCTACCGGGACACAAACACCGGGGAGCTGTTTTTT
J gene: TRBJ2-2
D gene: NA
CDR3 length: 15
V gene: TRBV5-6
clone size: NA